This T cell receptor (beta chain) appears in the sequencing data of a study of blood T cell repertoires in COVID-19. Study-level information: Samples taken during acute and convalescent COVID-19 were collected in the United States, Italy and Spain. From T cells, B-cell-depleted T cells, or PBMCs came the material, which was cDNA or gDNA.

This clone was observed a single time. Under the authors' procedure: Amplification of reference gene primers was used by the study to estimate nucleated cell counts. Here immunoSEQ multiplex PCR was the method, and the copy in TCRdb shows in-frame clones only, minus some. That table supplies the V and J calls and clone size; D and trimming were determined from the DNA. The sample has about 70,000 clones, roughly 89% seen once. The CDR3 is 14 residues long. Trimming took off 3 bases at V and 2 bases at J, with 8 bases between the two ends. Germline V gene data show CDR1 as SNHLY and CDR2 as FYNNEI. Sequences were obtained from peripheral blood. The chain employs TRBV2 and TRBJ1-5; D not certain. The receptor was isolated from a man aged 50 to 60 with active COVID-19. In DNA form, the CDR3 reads TGTGCCAGCAGTGAGTATGTAGGCAATCAGCCCCAGCATTTT. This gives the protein CASSEYVGNQPQHF.